This T cell receptor beta chain is drawn from a study of shared T cell receptors in the human thymus. Generated by immunoSEQ multiplex PCR, the TCRdb table keeps only in-frame clones and is missing some. The table has 550,000 to 800,000 clones, approximately 83% seen once. This CDR3 is built from 16 residues. V lost 3 bases and J 2 bases, leaving 15 bases between the germline ends. The germline V gene has CDR1 MGHRA and CDR2 YSYEKL. The sample was also linked to a second study, of human thymus T cells. As reported in that work: Having corrective surgery for congenital heart defects, healthy Finnish infants were the ones who donated. Corrective cardiac operations yielded the resected thymus tissue. Apparent bias marked the V and J gene usage of thymic and blood repertoires. Related studies noted strongly shared thymic repertoires across unrelated people.

Material: thymocytes. The TCR sequence derives from a girl in the first two years of life with a congenital heart defect. The rearrangement links TRBV4-1 to TRBJ2-3, with a possible D match to TRBD2 (6 bases). The CDR3 nucleotides read TGCGCCAGCAGCCAGACTAGTCCTCTATCCACAGATACGCAGTATTTT. It codes for CASSQTSPLSTDTQYF.